The text below deals with one T cell receptor beta chain. Its antigen is undetermined. The assay was immunoSEQ multiplex PCR, and TCRdb's table has in-frame clones only and misses some. The profile shows approximately 67,000 clones, roughly 81% of them singletons. These data are taken from a study of T cells in localized non-small cell lung cancer. Overall study results and limits: Tumor trailed uninvolved adjacent lung in T cell clonality, which peaked there.

The length of the CDR3 is 16 residues. CDR1 SGDLS and CDR2 YYNGEE come from the germline V gene. Trimming took 6 bases from V and 9 from J; bases not matched to a gene: 16. This sample comprised peripheral blood, obtained before any cancer treatment. The chain recombines TRBV9 with TRBJ2-1; TRBD2 matches 9 bases. This TCR came from a female donor over 55 with stage I lung adenocarcinoma. In nucleotides, the CDR3 is TGTGCCAGCACCCGACTTAGCGGGAGTTCTATGGGTGAGCAGTTCTTC. This codes for CASTRLSGSSMGEQFF.